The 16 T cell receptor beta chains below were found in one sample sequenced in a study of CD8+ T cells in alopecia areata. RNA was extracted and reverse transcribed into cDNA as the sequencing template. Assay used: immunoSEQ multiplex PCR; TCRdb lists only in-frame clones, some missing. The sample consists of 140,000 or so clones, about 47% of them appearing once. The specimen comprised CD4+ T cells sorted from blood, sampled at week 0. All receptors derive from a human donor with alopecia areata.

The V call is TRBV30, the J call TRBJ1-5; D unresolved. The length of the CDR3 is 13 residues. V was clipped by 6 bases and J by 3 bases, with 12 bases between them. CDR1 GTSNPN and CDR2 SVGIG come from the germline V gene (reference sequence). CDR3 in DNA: TGTGCCTGCCGATCGGGAAACAATCAGCCCCAGCATTTT. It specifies CACRSGNNQPQHF.

The CDR3 loop reads CAISKTSGRNTGELFF. The CDR3 nucleotides are TGTGCCATCAGTAAGACTAGCGGGAGGAACACCGGGGAGCTGTTTTTT. This chain joins TRBV10-3 and TRBJ2-2, with 12 bases matching TRBD2. V lost 5 bases to trimming and J lost 1 base; unmatched junction nucleotides: 2. CDR1 and CDR2 (germline): ENHRY, SYGVKD. The CDR3 sequence is 16 residues long.

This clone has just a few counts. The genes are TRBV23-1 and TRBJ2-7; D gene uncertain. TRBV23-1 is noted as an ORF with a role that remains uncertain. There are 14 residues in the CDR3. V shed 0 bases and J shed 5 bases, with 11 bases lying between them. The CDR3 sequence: CASSQSRLGNEQYF. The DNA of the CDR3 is TGCGCCAGCAGTCAATCTCGACTCGGAAACGAGCAGTACTTC.

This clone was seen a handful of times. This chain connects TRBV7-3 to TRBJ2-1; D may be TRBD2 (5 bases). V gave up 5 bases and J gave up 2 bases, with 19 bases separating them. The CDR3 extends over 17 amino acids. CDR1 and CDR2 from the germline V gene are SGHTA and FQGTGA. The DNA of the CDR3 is TGTGCCAGCAGCCCCGTTGGACGGGGTGGGGCCTACAATGAGCAGTTCTTC. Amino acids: CASSPVGRGGAYNEQFF.

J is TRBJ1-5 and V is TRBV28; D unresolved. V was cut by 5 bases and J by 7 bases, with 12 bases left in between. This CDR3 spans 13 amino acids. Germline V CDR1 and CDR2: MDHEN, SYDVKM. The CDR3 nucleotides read TGTGCCAGCAGTGCCCACCCGTGGCAGCCCCAGCATTTT. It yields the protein CASSAHPWQPQHF.

The CDR3 spells CASSPTVGFTDTQYF. The DNA for the CDR3 is TGTGCCAGCAGTCCCACAGTAGGGTTTACAGATACGCAGTATTTT. This chain joins TRBV27 and TRBJ2-3, with no clear D. From germline, CDR1 is MNHEY and CDR2 SMNVEV (reference sequence). This CDR3 is built from 15 residues. V lost 5 bases to trimming and J lost 3 bases, with 15 bases between them.

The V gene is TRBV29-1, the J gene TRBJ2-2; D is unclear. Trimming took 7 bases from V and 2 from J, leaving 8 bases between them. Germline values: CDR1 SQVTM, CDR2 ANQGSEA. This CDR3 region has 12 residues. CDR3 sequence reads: CSGYTNTGELFF. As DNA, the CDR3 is TGCAGCGGTTACACAAACACCGGGGAGCTGTTTTTT.

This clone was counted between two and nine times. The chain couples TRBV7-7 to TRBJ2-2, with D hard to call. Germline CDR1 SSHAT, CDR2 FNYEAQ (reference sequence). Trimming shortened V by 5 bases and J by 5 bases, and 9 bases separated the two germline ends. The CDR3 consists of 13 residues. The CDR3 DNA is TGTGCCAGCAGCGATCGACGTACCGGGGAGCTGTTTTTT. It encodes CASSDRRTGELFF.

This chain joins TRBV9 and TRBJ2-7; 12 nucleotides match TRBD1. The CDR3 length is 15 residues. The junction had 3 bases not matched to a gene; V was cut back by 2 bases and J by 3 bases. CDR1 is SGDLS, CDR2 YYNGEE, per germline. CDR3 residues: CASSVGTGGLYEQYF. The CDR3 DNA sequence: TGTGCCAGCAGCGTCGGGACAGGGGGCCTCTACGAGCAGTACTTC.

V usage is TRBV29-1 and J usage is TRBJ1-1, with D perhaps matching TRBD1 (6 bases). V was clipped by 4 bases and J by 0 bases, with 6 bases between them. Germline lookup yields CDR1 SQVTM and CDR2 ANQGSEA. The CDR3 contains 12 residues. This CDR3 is CSVGQVNTEAFF. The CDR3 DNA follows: TGCAGCGTTGGACAGGTGAACACTGAAGCTTTCTTT.

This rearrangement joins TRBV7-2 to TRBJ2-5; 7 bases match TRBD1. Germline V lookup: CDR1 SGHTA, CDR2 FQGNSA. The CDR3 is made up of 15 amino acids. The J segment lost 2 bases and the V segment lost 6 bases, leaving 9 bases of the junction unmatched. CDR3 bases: TGTGCCAGCAGAAGTGGCCCGGGACAGCAAGAGACCCAGTACTTC. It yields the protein CASRSGPGQQETQYF. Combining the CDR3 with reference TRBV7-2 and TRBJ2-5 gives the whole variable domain GAGVSQSPSNKVTEKGKDVELRCDPISGHTALYWYRQSLGQGLEFLIYFQGNSAPDKSGLPSDRFSAERTGGSVSTLTIQRTQQEDSAVYLCASRSGPGQQETQYFGPGTRLLVL.

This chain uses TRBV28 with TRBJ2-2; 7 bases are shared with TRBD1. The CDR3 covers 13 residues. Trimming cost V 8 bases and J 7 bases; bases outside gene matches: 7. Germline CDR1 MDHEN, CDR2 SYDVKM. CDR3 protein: CASGTGASGELFF. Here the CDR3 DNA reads TGTGCCAGCGGCACAGGGGCGAGCGGGGAGCTGTTTTTT.

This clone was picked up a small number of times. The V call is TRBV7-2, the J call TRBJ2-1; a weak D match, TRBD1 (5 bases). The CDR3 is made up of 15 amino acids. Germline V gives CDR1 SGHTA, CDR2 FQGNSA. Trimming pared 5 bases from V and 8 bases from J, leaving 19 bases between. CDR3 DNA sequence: TGTGCCAGCAGCCCCAGGTGGGGCGGTTACTATGAGCAGTTCTTC. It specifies CASSPRWGGYYEQFF. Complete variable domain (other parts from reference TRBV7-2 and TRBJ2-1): GAGVSQSPSNKVTEKGKDVELRCDPISGHTALYWYRQSLGQGLEFLIYFQGNSAPDKSGLPSDRFSAERTGGSVSTLTIQRTQQEDSAVYLCASSPRWGGYYEQFFGPGTRLTVL.

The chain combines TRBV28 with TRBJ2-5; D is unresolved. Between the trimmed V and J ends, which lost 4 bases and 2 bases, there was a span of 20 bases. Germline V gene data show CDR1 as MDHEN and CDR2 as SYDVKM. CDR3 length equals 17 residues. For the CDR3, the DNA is TGTGCCAGCAGTTCCCTTCATAAACTCGTGATTCAAGAGACCCAGTACTTC. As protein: CASSSLHKLVIQETQYF.

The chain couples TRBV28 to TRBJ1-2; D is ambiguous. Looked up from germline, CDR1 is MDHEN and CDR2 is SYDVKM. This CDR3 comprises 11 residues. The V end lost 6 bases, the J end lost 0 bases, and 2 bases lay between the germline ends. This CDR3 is CASRTNYGYTF. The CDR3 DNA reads TGTGCCAGCAGAACTAACTATGGCTACACCTTC.

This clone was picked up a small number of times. The CDR3 DNA is TGCGCCAGCAGCTTGATGCCGGGACAGGGGGCGTACGAGCAGTACTTC. This sequence encodes CASSLMPGQGAYEQYF. This rearrangement joins TRBV5-1 to TRBJ2-7, with TRBD1 identical over 12 bases. This CDR3 contains 16 residues. Germline V gives CDR1 SGHRS, CDR2 YFSETQ. The J segment lost 4 bases and the V segment lost 1 base, leaving 6 bases of the junction unmatched.